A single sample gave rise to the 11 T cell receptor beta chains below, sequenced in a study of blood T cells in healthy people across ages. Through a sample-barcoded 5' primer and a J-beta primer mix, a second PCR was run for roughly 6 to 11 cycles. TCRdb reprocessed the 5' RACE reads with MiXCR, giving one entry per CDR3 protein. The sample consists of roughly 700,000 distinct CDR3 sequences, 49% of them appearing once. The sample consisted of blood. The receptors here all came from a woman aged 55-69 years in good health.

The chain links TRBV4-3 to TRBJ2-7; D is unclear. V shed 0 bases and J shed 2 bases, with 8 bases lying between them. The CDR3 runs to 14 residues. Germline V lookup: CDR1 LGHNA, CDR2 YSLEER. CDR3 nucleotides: TGCGCCAGCAGCCAAGAGGTAAGGACCTACGAGCAGTACTTC. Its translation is CASSQEVRTYEQYF.

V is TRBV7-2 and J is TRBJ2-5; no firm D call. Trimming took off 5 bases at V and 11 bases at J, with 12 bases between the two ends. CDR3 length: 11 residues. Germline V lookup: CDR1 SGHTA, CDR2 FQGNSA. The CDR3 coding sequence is TGTGCCAGCAGCCGAGTCGTTGAGCAGTACTTC. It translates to CASSRVVEQYF.

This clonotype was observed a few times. The CDR3 DNA follows: TGTGCCACCAGCCAAGCCCACAGGGGGCTGGGCTATGGCTACACCTTC. Residues: CATSQAHRGLGYGYTF. The gene calls are TRBV15 and TRBJ1-2, with TRBD1 matching 9 bases. The CDR3 spans 16 residues. J gave up 4 bases and V 5 bases, and 11 bases lay outside the gene matches. The germline V gene encodes CDR1 LNHNV and CDR2 YYDKDF (reference sequence).

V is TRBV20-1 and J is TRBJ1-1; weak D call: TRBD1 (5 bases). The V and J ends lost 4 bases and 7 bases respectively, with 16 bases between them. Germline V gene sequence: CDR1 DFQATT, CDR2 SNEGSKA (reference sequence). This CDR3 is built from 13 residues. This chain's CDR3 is CSAKEVGAGEAFF. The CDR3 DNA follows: TGCAGTGCTAAAGAGGTCGGGGCGGGTGAAGCTTTCTTT.

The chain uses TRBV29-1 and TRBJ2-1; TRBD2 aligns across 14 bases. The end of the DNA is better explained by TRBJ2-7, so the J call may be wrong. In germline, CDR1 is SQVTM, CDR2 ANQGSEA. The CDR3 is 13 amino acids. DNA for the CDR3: TGCAGCGTTGGGGGACTAGCGGGAGCCGAGCAGTACTTC. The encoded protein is CSVGGLAGAEQYF.

The CDR3 spells CASSQERLAGVDWFF. The CDR3 coding sequence is TGCGCCAGCAGCCAAGAAAGGCTAGCGGGAGTAGATTGGTTCTTC. The gene calls are TRBV4-1 and TRBJ2-1; 10 bases are shared with TRBD2. Looked up from germline, CDR1 is MGHRA and CDR2 is YSYEKL. J lost 15 bases, V lost 0 bases, and 11 bases had no gene match. This CDR3 has 15 amino acids.

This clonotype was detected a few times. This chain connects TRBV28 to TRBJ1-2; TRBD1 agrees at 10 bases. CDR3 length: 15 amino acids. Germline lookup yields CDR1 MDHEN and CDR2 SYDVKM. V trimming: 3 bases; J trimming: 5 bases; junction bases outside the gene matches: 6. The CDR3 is CASSFGDRGLYGYTF. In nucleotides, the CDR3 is TGTGCCAGCAGTTTTGGGGACAGGGGACTTTATGGCTACACCTTC.

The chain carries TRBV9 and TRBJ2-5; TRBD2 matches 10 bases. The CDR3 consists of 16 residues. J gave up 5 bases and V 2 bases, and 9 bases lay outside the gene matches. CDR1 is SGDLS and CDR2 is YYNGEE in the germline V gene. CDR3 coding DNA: TGTGCCAGCAGCGTGGGGACTAGCGCTCTTGGGGAGACCCAGTACTTC. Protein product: CASSVGTSALGETQYF. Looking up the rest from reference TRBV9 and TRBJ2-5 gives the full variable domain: DSGVTQTPKHLITATGQRVTLRCSPRSGDLSVYWYQQSLDQGLQFLIQYYNGEERAKGNILERFSAQQFPDLHSELNLSSLELGDSALYFCASSVGTSALGETQYFGPGTRLLVL.

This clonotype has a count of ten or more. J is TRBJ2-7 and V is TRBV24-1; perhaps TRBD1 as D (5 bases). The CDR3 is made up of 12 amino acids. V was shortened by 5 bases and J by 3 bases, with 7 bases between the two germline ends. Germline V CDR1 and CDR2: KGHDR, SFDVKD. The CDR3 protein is CATSGQGYEQYF. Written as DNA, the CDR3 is TGTGCCACCAGTGGGCAGGGCTACGAGCAGTACTTC.

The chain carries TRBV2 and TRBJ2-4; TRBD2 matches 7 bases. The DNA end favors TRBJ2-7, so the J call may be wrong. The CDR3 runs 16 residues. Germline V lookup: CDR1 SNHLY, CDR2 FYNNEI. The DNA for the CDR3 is TGTGCCAGCAGTGAAGCCCACGGAGGGAGGGAGTACGAGCAGTACTTC. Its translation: CASSEAHGGREYEQYF.

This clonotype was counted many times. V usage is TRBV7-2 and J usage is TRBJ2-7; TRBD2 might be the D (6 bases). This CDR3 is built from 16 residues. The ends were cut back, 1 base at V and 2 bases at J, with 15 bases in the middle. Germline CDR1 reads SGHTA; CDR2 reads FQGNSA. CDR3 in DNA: TGTGCCAGCAGCTTAGGCCGATGGGGAGGAGCCTACGAGCAGTACTTC. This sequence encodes CASSLGRWGGAYEQYF. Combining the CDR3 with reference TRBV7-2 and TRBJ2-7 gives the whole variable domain GAGVSQSPSNKVTEKGKDVELRCDPISGHTALYWYRQSLGQGLEFLIYFQGNSAPDKSGLPSDRFSAERTGGSVSTLTIQRTQQEDSAVYLCASSLGRWGGAYEQYFGPGTRLTVT.